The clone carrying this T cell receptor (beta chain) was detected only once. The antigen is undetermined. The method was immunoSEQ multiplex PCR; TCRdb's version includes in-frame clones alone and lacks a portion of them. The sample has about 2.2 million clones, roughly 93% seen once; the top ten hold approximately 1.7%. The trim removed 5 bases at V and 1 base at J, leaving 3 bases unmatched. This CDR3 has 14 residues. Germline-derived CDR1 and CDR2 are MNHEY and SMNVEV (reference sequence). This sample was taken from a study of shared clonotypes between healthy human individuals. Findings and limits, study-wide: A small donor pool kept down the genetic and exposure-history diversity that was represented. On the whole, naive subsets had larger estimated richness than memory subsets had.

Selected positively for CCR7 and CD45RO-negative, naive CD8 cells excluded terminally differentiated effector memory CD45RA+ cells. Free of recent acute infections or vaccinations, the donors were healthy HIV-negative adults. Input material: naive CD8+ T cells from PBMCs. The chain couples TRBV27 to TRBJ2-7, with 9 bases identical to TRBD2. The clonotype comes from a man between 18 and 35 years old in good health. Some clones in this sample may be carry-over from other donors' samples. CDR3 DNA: TGTGCCAGCAGTCCGGGACTAGCATCCTACGAGCAGTACTTC. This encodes CASSPGLASYEQYF.